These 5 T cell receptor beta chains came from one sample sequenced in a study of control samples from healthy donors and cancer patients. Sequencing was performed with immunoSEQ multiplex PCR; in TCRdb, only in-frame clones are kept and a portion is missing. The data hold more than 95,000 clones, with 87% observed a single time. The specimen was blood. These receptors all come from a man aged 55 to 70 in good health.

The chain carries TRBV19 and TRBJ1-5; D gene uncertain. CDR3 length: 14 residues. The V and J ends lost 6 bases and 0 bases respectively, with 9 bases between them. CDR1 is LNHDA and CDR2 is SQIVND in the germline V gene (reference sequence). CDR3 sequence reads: CASRAGYSNQPQHF. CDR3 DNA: TGTGCCAGTAGGGCAGGTTATAGCAATCAGCCCCAGCATTTT.

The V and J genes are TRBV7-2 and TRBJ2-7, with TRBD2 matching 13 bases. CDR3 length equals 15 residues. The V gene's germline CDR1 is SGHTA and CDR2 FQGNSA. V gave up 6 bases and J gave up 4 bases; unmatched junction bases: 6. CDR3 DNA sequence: TGTGCCAGCAGAACTAGCGGGGGGGCCGGGTACGAGCAGTACTTC. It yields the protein CASRTSGGAGYEQYF.

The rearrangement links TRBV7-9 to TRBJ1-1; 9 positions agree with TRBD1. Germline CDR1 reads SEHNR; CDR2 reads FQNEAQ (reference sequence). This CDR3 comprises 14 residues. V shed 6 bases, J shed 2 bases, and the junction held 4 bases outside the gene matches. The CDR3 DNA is TGTGCCAGCAGAGGGACAGGGATCAACACTGAAGCTTTCTTT. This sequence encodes CASRGTGINTEAFF.

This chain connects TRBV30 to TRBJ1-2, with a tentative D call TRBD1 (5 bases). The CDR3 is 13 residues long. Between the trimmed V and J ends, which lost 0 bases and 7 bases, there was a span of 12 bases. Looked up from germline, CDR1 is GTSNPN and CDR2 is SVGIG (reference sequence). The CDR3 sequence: CAWSVTTGVGYTF. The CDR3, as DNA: TGTGCCTGGAGTGTAACCACGGGGGTTGGCTACACCTTC.

CDR3 loop: CASSQVWASGGVRNEQFF. CDR3 DNA: TGTGCCAGCAGCCAAGTTTGGGCTAGTGGGGGGGTTAGAAATGAGCAGTTCTTC. The chain combines TRBV3-1 (or the pseudogene TRBV3-2) with TRBJ2-1; 7 bases are a match to TRBD2. Germline CDR1 is LGHDT and CDR2 is YNNKEL (reference sequence). There are 18 residues in the CDR3. V dropped 1 base and J dropped 7; count of bases not matched to a gene: 16.